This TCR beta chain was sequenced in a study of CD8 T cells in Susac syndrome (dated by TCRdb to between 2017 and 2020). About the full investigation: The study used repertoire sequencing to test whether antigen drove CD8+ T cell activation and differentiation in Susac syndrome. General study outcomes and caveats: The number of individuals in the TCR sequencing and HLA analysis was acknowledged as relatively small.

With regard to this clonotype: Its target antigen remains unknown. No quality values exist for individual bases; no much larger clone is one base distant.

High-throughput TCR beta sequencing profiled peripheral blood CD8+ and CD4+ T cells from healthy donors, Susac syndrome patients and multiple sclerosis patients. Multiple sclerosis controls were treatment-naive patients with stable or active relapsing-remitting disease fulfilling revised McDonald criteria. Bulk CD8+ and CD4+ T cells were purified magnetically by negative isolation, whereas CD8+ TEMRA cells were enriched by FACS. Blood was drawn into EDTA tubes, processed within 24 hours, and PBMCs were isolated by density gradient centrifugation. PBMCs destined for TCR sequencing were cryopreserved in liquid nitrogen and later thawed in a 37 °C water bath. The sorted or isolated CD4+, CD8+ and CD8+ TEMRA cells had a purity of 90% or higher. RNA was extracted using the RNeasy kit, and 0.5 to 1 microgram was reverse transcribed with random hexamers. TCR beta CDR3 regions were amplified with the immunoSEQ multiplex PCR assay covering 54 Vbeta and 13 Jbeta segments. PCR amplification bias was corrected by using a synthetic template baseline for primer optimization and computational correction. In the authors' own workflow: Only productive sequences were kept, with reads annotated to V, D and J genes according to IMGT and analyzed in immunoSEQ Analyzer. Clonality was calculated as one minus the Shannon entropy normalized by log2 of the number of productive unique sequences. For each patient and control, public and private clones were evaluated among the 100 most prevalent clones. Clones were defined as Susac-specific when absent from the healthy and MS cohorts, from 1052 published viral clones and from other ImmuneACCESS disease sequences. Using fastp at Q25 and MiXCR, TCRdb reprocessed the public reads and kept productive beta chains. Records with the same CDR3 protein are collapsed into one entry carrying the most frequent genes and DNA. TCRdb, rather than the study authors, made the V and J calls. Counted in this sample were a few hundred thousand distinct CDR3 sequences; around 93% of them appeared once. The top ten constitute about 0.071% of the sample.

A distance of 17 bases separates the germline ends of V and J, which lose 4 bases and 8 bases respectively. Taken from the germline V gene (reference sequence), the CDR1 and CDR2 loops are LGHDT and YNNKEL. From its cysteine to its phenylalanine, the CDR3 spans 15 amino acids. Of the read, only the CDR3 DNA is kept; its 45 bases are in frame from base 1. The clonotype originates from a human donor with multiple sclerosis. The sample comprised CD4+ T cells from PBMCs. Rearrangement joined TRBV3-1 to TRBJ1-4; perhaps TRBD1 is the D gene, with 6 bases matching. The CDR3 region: CASSPPGGAGEKLFF. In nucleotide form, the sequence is TGTGCCAGCAGCCCCCCGGGGGGCGCAGGGGAAAAACTGTTTTTT.